Below are 19 T cell receptor beta chains sequenced from a single sample in a study of T cells in women clearing cervical HPV infection. The repertoire was sequenced with immunoSEQ multiplex PCR; TCRdb's copy has only in-frame clones and lacks some. The sample totals tens of thousands of clones. Sequenced: blood buffy coat. These receptors were collected from a woman between 18 and 69 years old with a cervical HPV16 infection that either progressed to CIN3+ or cleared (not recorded which).

CDR3 DNA, as far as it was read: TGTGCCTGGAGTGTGCGGGGGCGGAACACTGAA. Amino acids: CAWSVRGRNTE. The CDR3 in its entirety is CAWSVRGRNTEAFF. The chain uses TRBV30 and TRBJ1-1; D might be TRBD1 (6 bases). The read terminates 3 residues ahead of where the CDR3 ends, so the germline J gene completes it. Trimming removed 0 bases at V and 1 base at J, with 9 bases between. The CDR3 runs to 14 residues. Germline CDR1 is GTSNPN and CDR2 is SVGIG (reference sequence). The full variable domain, its missing parts supplied by reference TRBV30 and TRBJ1-1, is SQTIHQWPATLVQPVGSPLSLECTVEGTSNPNLYWYRQAAGRGLQLLFYSVGIGQISSEVPQNLSASRPQDRQFILSSKKLLLSDSGFYLCAWSVRGRNTEAFFGQGTRLTVV.

To note about this clone: The read stops 3 residues short of the end of the CDR3; the missing end is completed from the germline J gene. This chain connects TRBV2 to TRBJ2-5, with D maybe TRBD1 (6 bases). V lost 8 bases and J lost 4, with 20 bases in between. The CDR3 has 15 amino acids. The germline CDR1 and CDR2 sequences are SNHLY and FYNNEI. This CDR3 reads CASQTQGLVSETQYF. The sequenced CDR3 bases are TGTGCCAGCCAAACGCAGGGGTTGGTTTCAGAGACC.

For this clone: The CDR3 end falls 3 residues outside the read, so it is completed with the germline J gene. J is TRBJ1-5 and V is TRBV19; no clear D. V was shortened by 9 bases and J by 4 bases, with 19 bases between the two germline ends. The germline V gene encodes CDR1 LNHDA and CDR2 SQIVND (reference sequence). CDR3 length equals 15 residues. The chain's CDR3 is CASQNEGRLNQPQHF. The CDR3 bases that were read are TGTGCCAGCCAAAACGAGGGCCGGCTAAATCAGCCC.

A remark on this clone: The read falls 3 residues short of the CDR3 end, and the missing part is taken from the germline J gene. V is TRBV19 and J is TRBJ1-5; TRBD1 matches at 12 bases. This CDR3 has 19 amino acids. V shed 5 bases and J 3 bases; nucleotides not matched to a gene: 14. In germline, CDR1 is LNHDA, CDR2 SQIVND (reference sequence). The CDR3 here is CASSVTGTGGFNFNQPQHF. Partial CDR3 DNA: TGTGCCAGTAGTGTCACCGGGACAGGGGGCTTTAATTTCAATCAGCCC.

A remark on this clone: Coverage ceases 3 residues before the CDR3 finishes, and the germline J gene fills in the end. The sample has other DNA sequences that encode this CDR3 too. This chain connects TRBV18 to TRBJ2-1; D tentatively reads TRBD1 or TRBD2 (5 bases each). V lost 6 bases and J 0 bases, leaving 15 bases between the germline ends. The CDR3 contains 16 residues. CDR1 and CDR2 from the germline V gene are KGHSH and LQKENI. The CDR3 here is CASSPFEGSSYNEQFF. The covered CDR3 bases are TGTGCCAGCTCCCCCTTCGAGGGGAGCTCCTACAATGAG.

Remarks on this clone: The observed sequence ends 3 residues before the CDR3 terminus, with the missing tail filled in from the germline J gene. This chain uses TRBV29-1 with TRBJ2-3, with 13 bases that match TRBD2. The germline V gene encodes CDR1 SQVTM and CDR2 ANQGSEA. The CDR3 is 16 amino acids. Trimming at V came to 4 bases and at J to 1 base, leaving 5 bases not matched to a gene. The DNA read from the CDR3 is TGCAGCGTTGCCCAAGGACTAGCGGGGGGCACAGATACG. Encoded protein: CSVAQGLAGGTDT. In full, the CDR3 reads CSVAQGLAGGTDTQYF.

Worth noting for this clone: The read ends 3 residues shy of where the CDR3 ends; the end is completed using the germline J gene. V is TRBV9 and J is TRBJ2-6; the D gene is possibly TRBD1 (5 bases). There are 16 residues in the CDR3. The V end lost 0 bases, the J end lost 4 bases, and 11 bases lay between the germline ends. CDR1 and CDR2 (germline): SGDLS, YYNGEE. The CDR3 protein is CASSVVAGQGANVLTF. The CDR3 DNA, read in part, is TGTGCCAGCAGCGTAGTCGCAGGGCAAGGGGCCAACGTC.

Concerning this clone itself: The read ends 3 residues shy of where the CDR3 ends; the end is completed using the germline J gene. V gene TRBV30 combines with J gene TRBJ1-5, with D tentatively TRBD1 (6 bases). CDR3 length: 13 residues. Germline V gene lookup returns CDR1 GTSNPN and CDR2 SVGIG (reference sequence). Trimming took off 1 base at V and 5 bases at J, with 9 bases between the two ends. CDR3 protein: CAWSAGVDQPQHF. CDR3 DNA (partial): TGTGCCTGGAGTGCAGGGGTGGATCAGCCC.

The CDR3 spells CSARGQGSSYNEQFF. The part of the CDR3 DNA that was read is TGCAGTGCTAGAGGTCAGGGGAGCTCCTACAATGAG. V gene TRBV20-1 combines with J gene TRBJ2-1; D may be TRBD1 (6 bases). The CDR3 extends 3 residues past the end of the read, so its final part is completed from the germline J gene. This CDR3 comprises 15 residues. V lost 1 base and J 0 bases, leaving 10 bases between the germline ends. Germline V gives CDR1 DFQATT, CDR2 SNEGSKA (reference sequence).

Worth noting for this clone: The read ends 3 residues before the CDR3 terminus; that terminus is restored from the germline J gene. The chain joins TRBV6-1 to TRBJ2-1, with 7 bases aligning to TRBD2. V shed 2 bases, J shed 5 bases, and the junction held 3 bases outside the gene matches. Germline-derived CDR1 and CDR2 are MNHNS and SASEGT. The CDR3 consists of 14 residues. This chain's CDR3 is CASSEWAGDNEQFF. The covered CDR3 bases are TGTGCCAGCAGTGAATGGGCGGGGGACAATGAG.

Turning to this clone: The read terminates 3 residues ahead of where the CDR3 ends, so the germline J gene completes it. The rearrangement links TRBV7-9 to TRBJ1-1; D call uncertain. Germline V gene lookup returns CDR1 SEHNR and CDR2 FQNEAQ (reference sequence). CDR3 length: 14 amino acids. The sequenced part of the CDR3 DNA is TGTGCCAGCAGCTTAGTAGCGCGGGCTTGGGAA. Its translation: CASSLVARAWE. The whole CDR3 region reads CASSLVARAWEAFF. The whole variable domain, remainder taken from reference TRBV7-9 and TRBJ1-1, is DTGVSQNPRHKITKRGQNVTFRCDPISEHNRLYWYRQTLGQGPEFLTYFQNEAQLEKSRLLSDRFSAERPKGSFSTLEIQRTEQGDSAMYLCASSLVARAWEAFFGQGTRLTVV.

Note on this clone: The read ends 3 residues early relative to the CDR3; the germline J gene fills the gap. The chain recombines TRBV6-2 or TRBV6-3 with TRBJ1-2; 9 nucleotides align to TRBD1. CDR1 and CDR2 from the germline V gene are MNHEY and SVGEGT. CDR3 length equals 12 residues. After removal of 6 bases from V and 4 bases from J, the junction contained 0 bases not matched to a gene. The CDR3 reads CASRGQGYGYTF. Incomplete CDR3 DNA: TGTGCCAGCAGGGGACAGGGCTATGGC.

Notes on this clone: The CDR3 goes on 3 residues after the read ends, and that part is filled in from the germline J gene. V usage is TRBV20-1 and J usage is TRBJ2-5, with 9 positions matching TRBD1. CDR3 length: 13 residues. The germline V gene encodes CDR1 DFQATT and CDR2 SNEGSKA (reference sequence). V shed 5 bases, J shed 5 bases, and the junction held 6 bases outside the gene matches. CDR3 protein: CSAQGQGTETQYF. The DNA read from the CDR3 is TGCAGTGCTCAGGGACAGGGAACGGAGACC.

Details on this clone: The read terminates 3 residues before the CDR3 end, so the remaining end is supplied by the germline J gene. The J gene is TRBJ2-3, the V gene TRBV19; 11 positions agree with TRBD1. This CDR3 is 15 amino acids long. CDR1 is LNHDA and CDR2 is SQIVND in the germline V gene (reference sequence). The ends lost 3 bases at V and 5 bases at J; junction bases unmatched: 4. CDR3 DNA, as far as it was read: TGTGCCAGTAGTATCGGGGACAGGGGGAAAGATACG. This codes for CASSIGDRGKDT. The CDR3 in its entirety is CASSIGDRGKDTQYF. Looking up the rest from reference TRBV19 and TRBJ2-3 gives the full variable domain: DGGITQSPKYLFRKEGQNVTLSCEQNLNHDAMYWYRQDPGQGLRLIYYSQIVNDFQKGDIAEGYSVSREKKESFPLTVTSAQKNPTAFYLCASSIGDRGKDTQYFGPGTRLTVL.

To note about this clone: The read stops 3 residues short of the end of the CDR3; the missing end is completed from the germline J gene. The chain carries TRBV7-9 and TRBJ2-1, with TRBD2 matching 9 bases. Germline CDR1 SEHNR, CDR2 FQNEAQ (reference sequence). The CDR3 loop spans 15 amino acids. After removal of 7 bases from V and 5 bases from J, the junction contained 9 bases not matched to a gene. CDR3 DNA, as far as it was read: TGTGCCAGCACCTCTAGCGGGGTTCCCCACAATGAG. Translated, it gives CASTSSGVPHNE. The CDR3 as a whole reads CASTSSGVPHNEQFF.

Notes on this clone: The CDR3 extends 3 residues past the end of the read, so its final part is completed from the germline J gene. The chain joins TRBV6-1 to TRBJ1-3, with D maybe TRBD1 (6 bases). CDR3 length: 17 residues. V was pared by 0 bases and J by 0 bases, with 12 bases between. The germline gives CDR1 MNHNS, CDR2 SASEGT. The CDR3: CASSEAGHPSSGNTIYF. CDR3 DNA (partial): TGTGCCAGCAGTGAAGCGGGACACCCGAGCTCTGGAAACACC.

About this clone: The read finishes 3 residues shy of the CDR3 end, and the germline J gene is used to complete it. The V gene is TRBV6-1, the J gene TRBJ1-1; no firm D call. Germline CDR1 reads MNHNS; CDR2 reads SASEGT. Deletions cut 2 bases from V and 3 bases from J, with 10 bases between. The CDR3 has 14 amino acids. The CDR3 protein is CASSERVMDTEAFF. Incomplete CDR3 DNA: TGTGCCAGCAGTGAAAGGGTCATGGACACTGAA.

With respect to this clone: Read sequence stops 3 residues before the CDR3 end, and the germline J gene provides the missing end. The chain uses TRBV11-3 and TRBJ2-3; D perhaps matches TRBD1 (6 bases). The CDR3 runs to 15 residues. Germline assignment: CDR1 SGHNT and CDR2 YENEEA. Trimming cost V 2 bases and J 6 bases, with 15 bases left between them. CDR3 residues: CASSLNLDRGDTQYF. Partial CDR3 DNA: TGTGCCAGCAGCTTAAATCTGGACAGAGGCGATACG.

As concerns this clone: The CDR3 end lies 3 residues beyond the end of the read and is filled in from the germline J gene. V gene TRBV7-9 combines with J gene TRBJ2-3; a weak D match, TRBD2 (6 bases). CDR1 and CDR2 from the germline V gene are SEHNR and FQNEAQ (reference sequence). Trimming took 10 bases from V and 6 from J, leaving 20 bases between them. This CDR3 contains 14 residues. The CDR3: CATAGTQTSDTQYF. CDR3 DNA, as far as it was read: TGTGCCACCGCCGGGACTCAAACTTCCGATACG.